This T cell receptor (beta chain) emerged from a study of identical twins. Overall study findings and caveats: Cross-sectional statistical analysis, not tracking of the same donors, underpinned the conclusions. Excess sharing between twins was weaker in beta out-of-frame sequences.

About this clonotype: The target antigen is unknown.

A universal primer site was added by template switching, and unique molecular identifiers were carried by the cDNA. TCRdb reprocessed the 5' RACE reads with MiXCR, giving one entry per CDR3 protein. The table records 700,000 or so distinct CDR3 sequences, under 9% of them present only once. These same data were also listed under a study on yellow fever vaccine responses in identical twins.

Sequencing was carried out using PBMCs. This receptor was identified in a woman aged 18-35 years in good health.

CDR3 coding DNA: TGTGCCAGCAGCGCTCGGCAGGGGAACACCGGGGAGCTGTTTTTT. The encoded protein is CASSARQGNTGELFF. This chain uses TRBV7-2 with TRBJ2-2; TRBD1 might be the D (5 bases). This CDR3 comprises 15 residues. Trimming cost V 5 bases and J 1 base, with 11 bases left between them. In germline, CDR1 is SGHTA, CDR2 FQGNSA.